These 5 T cell receptor beta chains originate from one sample sequenced in a study of regulatory T cells in long-lasting Graves disease. For TCR beta, libraries came from iRepertoire HTBI primers and Arm-PCR of CDR3 regions. TCRdb processed the multiplex PCR reads anew with MiXCR; each CDR3 protein has one entry. The sample consists of over 450,000 distinct CDR3 sequences, about 11% of them appearing once. Time point indicated: newly diagnosed GD, antithyroid drugs for less than 3 months. Isolated PBMC RNA provided the starting material for the TCR library. This sample was also put to use in a study of T cells in Graves' hyperthyroidism and ophthalmopathy.

The sample consisted of peripheral blood mononuclear cells (PBMCs), taken at new diagnosis, from a patient treated with antithyroid drugs. The receptors here all came from a woman aged 25 to 45 with Graves disease.

This clonotype turned up a few times. The V and J genes are TRBV20-1 and TRBJ1-3; perhaps TRBD1 as D (5 bases). The CDR3 consists of 15 residues. Germline V lookup: CDR1 DFQATT, CDR2 SNEGSKA (reference sequence). Trimming left V 3 bases short and J 4 bases short, with 16 bases between. The CDR3 nucleotides are TGCAGTGCTAGTAGGGGTGGGAATACCGGAAACACCATATATTTT. This gives the protein CSASRGGNTGNTIYF.

This clonotype was seen at least ten times. CDR3 coding DNA: TGTGCCATCAGTGAGTCGACCACTCGGGACAGGGGGACTGAGCAGTACTTC. This encodes CAISESTTRDRGTEQYF. The chain combines TRBV10-3 with TRBJ2-7; 11 nucleotides line up with TRBD1. V shed 0 bases, J shed 7 bases, and the junction held 11 bases outside the gene matches. Germline CDR1 and CDR2: ENHRY and SYGVKD. The CDR3 loop spans 17 amino acids.

The chain couples TRBV6-1 to TRBJ1-5; a possible D gene is TRBD1 (5 bases). V was trimmed by 8 bases and J by 6 bases, leaving 11 bases between them. Germline values: CDR1 MNHNS, CDR2 SASEGT. CDR3 size: 12 residues. CDR3 coding DNA: TGTGCCAGCGGATCAGGGACTCAGCCCCAGCATTTT. Amino acid sequence: CASGSGTQPQHF.

This clonotype has just a few counts. This chain joins TRBV20-1 and TRBJ2-1, with D maybe TRBD1 (6 bases). The CDR3 consists of 16 residues. CDR1 is DFQATT, CDR2 SNEGSKA, per germline (reference sequence). Between the trimmed V and J ends, which lost 6 bases and 5 bases, there was a span of 23 bases. In DNA, the CDR3 is TGCAGTGCCACTAGAGCCAGGGGAATAGGGGACAATGAGCAGTTCTTC. It translates to CSATRARGIGDNEQFF.

The sample holds many counts of this clonotype. This chain uses TRBV9 with TRBJ2-1, with 9 bases identical to TRBD2. Germline CDR1 is SGDLS and CDR2 is YYNGEE. Trimming took 4 bases from V and 6 from J; bases not matched to a gene: 5. CDR3 length: 14 residues. This chain's CDR3 is CASSPPSGINEQFF. Written as DNA, the CDR3 is TGTGCCAGCAGCCCGCCTAGCGGGATCAATGAGCAGTTCTTC.